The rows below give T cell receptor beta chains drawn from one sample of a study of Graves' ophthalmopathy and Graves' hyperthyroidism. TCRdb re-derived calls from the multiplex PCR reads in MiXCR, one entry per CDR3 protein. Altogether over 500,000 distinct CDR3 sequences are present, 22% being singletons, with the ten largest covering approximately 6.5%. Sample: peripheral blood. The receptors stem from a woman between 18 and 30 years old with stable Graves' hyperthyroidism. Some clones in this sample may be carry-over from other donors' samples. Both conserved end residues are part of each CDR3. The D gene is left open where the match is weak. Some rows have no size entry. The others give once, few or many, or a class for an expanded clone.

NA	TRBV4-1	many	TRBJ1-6	TGCGCCAGCAGCCAAGTAGCTTCACCCCTCCACTTT	CASSQVASPLHF
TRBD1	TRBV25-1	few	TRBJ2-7	TGTGCCAGCAGTAAAACGGGACAGGCCTACGAGCAGTACTTC	CASSKTGQAYEQYF
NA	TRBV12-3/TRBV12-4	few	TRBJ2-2	TGTGCCAGCAGGCGGGGATCGAACACCGGGGAGCTGTTTTTT	CASRRGSNTGELFF
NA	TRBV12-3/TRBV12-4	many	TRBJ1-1	TGTGCCAGCAGTTTCCTGAAGGGGTTCGGGAACACTGAAGCTTTCTTT	CASSFLKGFGNTEAFF
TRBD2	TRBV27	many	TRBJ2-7	TGTGCCAGCAGTTCTCGGACTAGCGGGAGTCTTCCCTACGAGCAGTACTTC	CASSSRTSGSLPYEQYF
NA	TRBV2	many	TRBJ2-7	TGTGCCAGCAGTCAAGCGGCCTCTCTTTACGAGCAGTACTTC	CASSQAASLYEQYF
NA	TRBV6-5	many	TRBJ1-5	TGTGCCAGCAGCTACCTTGATAGCAATCAGCCCCAGCATTTT	CASSYLDSNQPQHF
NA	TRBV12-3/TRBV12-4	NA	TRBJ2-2	TGTGCCAGCAGTTTACTCCCCCCAACAGGGTCCGGGGAGCTGTTTTTT	CASSLLPPTGSGELFF
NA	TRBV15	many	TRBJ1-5	TGTGCCACCAGCAGAGATCAAGTCCCCAATCAGCCCCAGCATTTT	CATSRDQVPNQPQHF
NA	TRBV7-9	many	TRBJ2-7	TGTGCCAGCAGCTTAGTTCAGGGATTTTCCTACGAGCAGTACTTC	CASSLVQGFSYEQYF
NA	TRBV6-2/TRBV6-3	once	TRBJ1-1	TGTGCCAGCATAGCACGGAACACTGAAGCTTTCTTT	CASIARNTEAFF
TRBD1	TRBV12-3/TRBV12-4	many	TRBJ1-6	TGTGCCAGCAGTTTAGACGGGACAGGGTATTCACCCCTCCACTTT	CASSLDGTGYSPLHF
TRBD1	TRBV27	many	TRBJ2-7	TGTGCCAGCAGTAACAGACAGGGGGCGGTGTACGAGCAGTACTTC	CASSNRQGAVYEQYF
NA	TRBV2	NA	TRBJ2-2	TGTGCCAGCAGTGAATCTCGGTCAGAGCCGGCCACCGGGGAGCTGTTTTTT	CASSESRSEPATGELFF
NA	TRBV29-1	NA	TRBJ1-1	TGCAGCGCTGATATGGGGGGCCACACTGAAGCTTTCTTT	CSADMGGHTEAFF
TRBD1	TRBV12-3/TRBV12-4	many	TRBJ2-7	TGTGCCAGCAGTCTCCACCCGGGACAGGGGGCTTACGAGCAGTACTTC	CASSLHPGQGAYEQYF
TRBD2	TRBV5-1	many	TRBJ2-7	TGCGCCAGCAGCTTGGTTGTTAGCGGGGAGAAGCAGTACTTC	CASSLVVSGEKQYF
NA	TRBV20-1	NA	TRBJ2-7	TGCAGTGCTATCGGCGGCTCCTACGAGCAGTACTTC	CSAIGGSYEQYF
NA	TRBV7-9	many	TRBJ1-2	TGTGCCAGCAGCTTAGCGGCCCCCCATGGCTACACCTTC	CASSLAAPHGYTF
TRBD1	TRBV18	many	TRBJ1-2	TGTGCCAGCTCACCCCCGGGACAGGGCCTCACCTACACCTTC	CASSPPGQGLTYTF
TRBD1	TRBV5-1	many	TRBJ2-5	TGCGCCAGCAGCCGGGGGACAGGGGTTCAAGAGACCCAGTACTTC	CASSRGTGVQETQYF
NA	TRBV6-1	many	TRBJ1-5	TGTGCCAGCAGTGAAGCGGGCAGGACTCAGCCCCAGCATTTT	CASSEAGRTQPQHF
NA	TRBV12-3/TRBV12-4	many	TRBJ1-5	TGTGCCAGCAGTTCGGACAGTTACAATCAGCCCCAGCATTTT	CASSSDSYNQPQHF
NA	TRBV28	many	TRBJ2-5	TGTGCCAGCAGGCGCTGGGGGTTAGGGAGCTTCCAAGAGACCCAGTACTTC	CASRRWGLGSFQETQYF
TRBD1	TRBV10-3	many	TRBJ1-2	TGTGCCGGGAAGAATTACGGGACAGTGGGAAACTATGGCTACACCTTC	CAGKNYGTVGNYGYTF
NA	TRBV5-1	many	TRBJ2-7	TGCGCCAGCAGCCGGGACGGTTACTACGAGCAGTACTTC	CASSRDGYYEQYF
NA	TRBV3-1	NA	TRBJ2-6	TGTGCCAGCTGCCGGGACTTGTCTGGGGCCAACGTCCTGACTTTC	CASCRDLSGANVLTF
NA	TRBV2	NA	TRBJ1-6	TGTGCCAGCAGTGATCGAGACCCATATCTGGGACCCCTCCACTTT	CASSDRDPYLGPLHF
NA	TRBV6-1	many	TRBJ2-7	TGTGCCAGCAGTGAAGAGGGGTTCGGCGAGCAGTACTTC	CASSEEGFGEQYF
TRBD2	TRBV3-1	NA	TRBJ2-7	TGTGCCAGCAGCAACGCGGGACTAGCGGTCTACGAGCAGTACTTC	CASSNAGLAVYEQYF
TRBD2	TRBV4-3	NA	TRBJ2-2	TGCGCCAGCAGCCACCGGTTAGCGGGGGGGAACACCGGGGAGCTGTTTTTT	CASSHRLAGGNTGELFF
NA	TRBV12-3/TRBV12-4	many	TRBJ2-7	TGTGCCAGCAGCCCTGGGGGCCGAACCGACCTATACGAGCAGTACTTC	CASSPGGRTDLYEQYF
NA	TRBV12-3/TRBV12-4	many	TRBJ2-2	TGTGCCAGCAGTTTATTCTCCGGGAGCATCGGGGAGCTGTTTTTT	CASSLFSGSIGELFF
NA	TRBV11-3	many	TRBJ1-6	TGTGCCAGCAGCTTACGCCTACGTTCACCCCTCCACTTT	CASSLRLRSPLHF
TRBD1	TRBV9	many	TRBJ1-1	TGTGCCAGCAGCGTAGGGACAGGGGGCTCCGGCACTGAAGCTTTCTTT	CASSVGTGGSGTEAFF
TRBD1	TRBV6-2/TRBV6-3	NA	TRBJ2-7	TGTGCCAGCAGGTCCCGGACAGGCGGAACCTACGAGCAGTACTTC	CASRSRTGGTYEQYF
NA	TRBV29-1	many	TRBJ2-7	TGCAGCGTTGAAGGGACAGCCGAGGGTTCCTACGAGCGGTACTTC	CSVEGTAEGSYERYF
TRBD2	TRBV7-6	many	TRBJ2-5	TGTGCCAGCAGCTCGACTCTTAGCGGGGGGGGAGAGACCCAGTACTTC	CASSSTLSGGGETQYF
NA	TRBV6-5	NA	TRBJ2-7	TGTGCCAGCAGTTACTCGGGCGTAGACGAGCAGTACTTC	CASSYSGVDEQYF
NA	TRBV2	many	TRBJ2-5	TGTGCCAGCAATTCCCGGGGATCCCAAGAGACCCAGTACTTC	CASNSRGSQETQYF
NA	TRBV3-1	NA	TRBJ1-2	TGTGCCAGCAGCCAAGGTAGTAGGCAGGGGATTGGCTACACCTTC	CASSQGSRQGIGYTF
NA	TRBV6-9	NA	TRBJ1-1	TGTGCCTGCAGTTACGAAACGTGGGGTAACACTGAAGCTTTCTTT	CACSYETWGNTEAFF
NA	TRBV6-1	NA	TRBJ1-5	TGTGCCAGCAGACGAGGGAGAGATGGCAATCAGCCCCAGCATTTT	CASRRGRDGNQPQHF
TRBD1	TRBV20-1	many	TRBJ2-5	TGCAGTGCTAGAGATTCCAGGGGGCGAGTTGAGACCCAGTACTTC	CSARDSRGRVETQYF
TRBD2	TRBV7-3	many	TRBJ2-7	TGTGCCAGCAGCCCCGGGGGGTCGAGGGCCGAGCAGTACTTC	CASSPGGSRAEQYF
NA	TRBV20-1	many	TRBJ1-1	TGCAGTGCTACCGATGGGGTGAACACTGAAGCTTTCTTT	CSATDGVNTEAFF
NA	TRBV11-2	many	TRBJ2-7	TGTGCCAGCGGCACAGGGACTGCGAACTACGAGCAGTACTTC	CASGTGTANYEQYF
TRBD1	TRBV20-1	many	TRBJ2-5	TGCAGTGCAAGACGGACAGGGATGGAGACCCAGTACTTC	CSARRTGMETQYF
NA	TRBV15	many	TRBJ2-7	TGTGCCACCAGCAGAGCTGATCGGGACGAGCAGTACTTC	CATSRADRDEQYF
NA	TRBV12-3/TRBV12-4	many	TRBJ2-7	TGTGCCAGCAGTTTATCGGTAGAAAGGTACGAGCAGTACTTC	CASSLSVERYEQYF
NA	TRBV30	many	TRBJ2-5	TGTGCCTGGAGTGTAGGTGACCAAGAGACCCAGTACTTC	CAWSVGDQETQYF
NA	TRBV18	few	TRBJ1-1	TGTGCCAGCTCGCAGTCCGTTGGAGCGAACACTGAAGCTTTCTTT	CASSQSVGANTEAFF
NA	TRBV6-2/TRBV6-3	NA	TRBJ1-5	TGTGCCAGCAGTTACTCAACAGCGAGTCAGCCCCAGCATTTT	CASSYSTASQPQHF
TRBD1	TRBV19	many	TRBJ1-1	TGTGCCAGTAGTATGTTACGGGACAGTGAAGCTTTCTTT	CASSMLRDSEAFF
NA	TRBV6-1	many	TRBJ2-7	TGTGCCAGCAGGGCCTCTACCGGGACATCAACCTACGAGCAGTACTTC	CASRASTGTSTYEQYF
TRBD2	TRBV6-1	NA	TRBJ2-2	TGTGCCAGCAGTGAAAAGGGACTAGGTGTCGGGGAGCTGTTTTTT	CASSEKGLGVGELFF
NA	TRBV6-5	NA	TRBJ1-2	TGTGCCAGCAGTTACGACGAGCCAGTAGGCATCTATGGCTACACCTTC	CASSYDEPVGIYGYTF
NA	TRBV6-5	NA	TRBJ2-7	TGTGCCAGCAGTTTATCGGCGGGGTGGAGCGAGCAGTACTTC	CASSLSAGWSEQYF